The 30 T cell receptor beta chains below come from one sample, sequenced in a study of regulatory T cells in long-lasting Graves disease. Arm-PCR of CDR3 regions and iRepertoire HTBI primers were used to build TCR beta libraries. TCRdb ran MiXCR on the multiplex PCR reads and lists one entry per CDR3 protein. The sample records approximately 470,000 distinct CDR3 sequences, roughly 17% being singletons. Time point noted: newly diagnosed GD, antithyroid drugs for less than 3 months. The TCR library was made from RNA extracted from PBMCs. This sample was also put to use in a study of T cells in Graves' hyperthyroidism and ophthalmopathy.

The source material was peripheral blood mononuclear cells (PBMCs), sampled at new diagnosis, from a patient treated with antithyroid drugs. These receptor sequences come from a man aged 35-49 years with Graves disease.

With regard to this clonotype: Possible read error: a much larger clone is one base away. The V gene is TRBV20-1, the J gene TRBJ2-3; 14 bases match TRBD2. The assigned J gene may be wrong: the sequence end matches TRBJ2-7 better. This CDR3 region has 15 residues. Germline V gives CDR1 DFQATT, CDR2 SNEGSKA (reference sequence). The CDR3 loop reads CSAPQGLAGDNEQYF. The CDR3, as DNA: TGCAGTGCACCTCAGGGACTAGCGGGAGACAATGAGCAGTACTTC.

This clonotype was seen ten or more times. V gene TRBV20-1 combines with J gene TRBJ2-7; tentatively, D is TRBD1 or TRBD2 (6 bases each). This CDR3 is built from 15 residues. CDR1 is DFQATT, CDR2 SNEGSKA, per germline (reference sequence). V was clipped by 0 bases and J by 3 bases, with 15 bases between them. CDR3 sequence reads: CSARDPSGASYEQYF. CDR3 in DNA: TGCAGTGCTAGAGATCCCTCGGGGGCGAGCTACGAGCAGTACTTC.

This clonotype has ten or more counts. This chain links TRBV5-1 with TRBJ2-1; D is perhaps TRBD1 (5 bases). Trimming left V 0 bases short and J 8 bases short, with 12 bases between. CDR1 and CDR2 (germline): SGHRS, YFSETQ. The CDR3 runs 14 residues. CDR3 region: CASSLEGQNYEQFF. DNA of the CDR3: TGCGCCAGCAGCTTGGAGGGGCAGAACTATGAGCAGTTCTTC.

This clonotype occurred a few times. The chain combines TRBV11-3 with TRBJ1-4; TRBD1 agrees at 11 bases. The germline CDR1 and CDR2 sequences are SGHNT and YENEEA. The CDR3 is made up of 14 amino acids. After removal of 4 bases from V and 8 bases from J, the junction contained 3 bases not matched to a gene. CDR3 sequence: CASSSGQGEEKLFF. The CDR3 DNA sequence: TGTGCCAGCAGCTCGGGACAGGGGGAGGAAAAACTGTTTTTT.

This clonotype has ten or more counts. This chain connects TRBV7-2 to TRBJ2-7; the match to TRBD2 covers 10 bases. Germline values: CDR1 SGHTA, CDR2 FQGNSA. The CDR3 loop spans 14 amino acids. V dropped 4 bases and J dropped 4; count of bases not matched to a gene: 4. The CDR3 protein is CASSWTTSGYEQYF. CDR3 coding DNA: TGTGCCAGCAGCTGGACGACTAGCGGGTACGAGCAGTACTTC.

This clonotype was seen at least ten times. The CDR3 protein is CASSFSGYEQYF. Written as DNA, the CDR3 is TGTGCCAGCAGCTTTAGCGGATACGAGCAGTACTTC. The genes are TRBV11-2 and TRBJ2-7; D perhaps matches TRBD2 (6 bases). Germline V lookup: CDR1 SGHAT, CDR2 FQNNGV. The CDR3 totals 12 residues. V lost 3 bases to trimming and J lost 4 bases, with 7 bases between them.

The V call is TRBV14, the J call TRBJ2-2; possibly TRBD1 or TRBD2 for D (5 bases each). This CDR3 is 14 amino acids long. The V and J ends lost 1 base and 6 bases respectively, with 9 bases between them. Germline V gene sequence: CDR1 SGHDN, CDR2 FVKESK. CDR3 region: CASSQVRDAGELFF. The CDR3 DNA is TGTGCCAGCAGCCAAGTTAGGGACGCCGGGGAGCTGTTTTTT.

At least ten counts were recorded for this clonotype. The chain couples TRBV7-3 to TRBJ2-1; a possible D gene is TRBD1 (6 bases). Looked up from germline, CDR1 is SGHTA and CDR2 is FQGTGA. Trimming left V 3 bases short and J 8 bases short, with 11 bases between. There are 13 residues in the CDR3. CDR3 sequence (DNA): TGTGCCAGCAGCTTGCGACAGGCAGATGAGCAGTTCTTC. Encoded protein: CASSLRQADEQFF.

This clonotype came up many times. The rearrangement links TRBV20-1 to TRBJ2-2; no clear D. The CDR3 consists of 14 residues. The V gene lost 3 bases and the J gene lost 6 bases, with 14 bases spanning the gap. Germline V lookup: CDR1 DFQATT, CDR2 SNEGSKA (reference sequence). This CDR3 reads CSASPAIDAGELFF. CDR3 nucleotide sequence: TGCAGTGCTAGCCCAGCTATCGACGCCGGGGAGCTGTTTTTT.

This clonotype was seen ten or more times. The chain carries TRBV12-3 or TRBV12-4 and TRBJ2-4; TRBD1 might be the D (5 bases). The CDR3 is 13 amino acids. V gave up 1 base and J gave up 6 bases, with 7 bases separating them. The CDR3 coding sequence is TGTGCCAGCAGTTTAGGGACAAGAAACATTCAGTACTTC. Amino acid sequence: CASSLGTRNIQYF.

The chain has TRBV11-2 and TRBJ2-2, with 11 nucleotides matching TRBD1. Germline CDR1 SGHAT, CDR2 FQNNGV. This CDR3 contains 17 residues. The V and J ends lost 1 base and 1 base, in that order; junction bases with no gene match: 2. The CDR3 DNA reads TGTGCCAGCAGCTTAGGGACAGGGGGCTGGAACACCGGGGAGCTGTTTTTT. Its protein product is CASSLGTGGWNTGELFF.

The chain recombines TRBV20-1 with TRBJ2-3; TRBD1 is a possible D gene (5 bases). The CDR3 totals 14 residues. The ends were cut back, 6 bases at V and 2 bases at J, with 15 bases in the middle. CDR1 is DFQATT, CDR2 SNEGSKA, per germline (reference sequence). The CDR3, as DNA: TGCAGTGCAAGAATCCGGACACCCACAGATACGCAGTATTTT. It encodes CSARIRTPTDTQYF.

This clonotype was recorded at least ten times. The rearrangement links TRBV5-4 to TRBJ2-7; no clear D gene. V was trimmed by 4 bases and J by 6 bases, leaving 14 bases between them. The CDR3 totals 13 residues. CDR1 is SGHNT and CDR2 is YYREEE in the germline V gene (reference sequence). CDR3 nucleotide sequence: TGTGCCAGCAGCCGAGGTGGGATAGGCGAGCAGTACTTC. This encodes CASSRGGIGEQYF. The full variable domain, in which reference TRBV5-4 and TRBJ2-7 provide the parts outside the CDR3, is ETGVTQSPTHLIKTRGQQVTLRCSSQSGHNTVSWYQQALGQGPQFIFQYYREEENGRGNFPPRFSGLQFPNYSSELNVNALELDDSALYLCASSRGGIGEQYFGPGTRLTVT.

This clonotype was observed at least ten times. The J gene is TRBJ1-2, the V gene TRBV12-3 or TRBV12-4; D perhaps matches TRBD1 (6 bases). Trimming pared 4 bases from V and 4 bases from J, leaving 7 bases between. The CDR3 totals 12 residues. The CDR3 loop is CASSSDSYGYTF. As DNA, the CDR3 is TGTGCCAGCAGTTCGGACAGCTATGGCTACACCTTC.

In this sample, this clonotype turned up many times. The chain has TRBV30 and TRBJ2-1, with 9 bases lining up with TRBD2. CDR3 length: 15 residues. V was clipped by 4 bases and J by 0 bases; unmatched bases: 4. CDR1 is GTSNPN and CDR2 is SVGIG in the germline V gene (reference sequence). The chain's CDR3 is CAWNPGLASYNEQFF. Written as DNA, the CDR3 is TGTGCCTGGAATCCGGGACTAGCCTCCTACAATGAGCAGTTCTTC.

This clonotype was detected a few times. The V call is TRBV19, the J call TRBJ1-5; TRBD1 aligns across 9 bases. Per germline, CDR1 LNHDA and CDR2 SQIVND (reference sequence). The trim removed 4 bases at V and 9 bases at J, leaving 13 bases unmatched. This CDR3 spans 16 amino acids. CDR3 sequence: CASSTQGAGLVRPQHF. The CDR3 DNA reads as TGTGCCAGTAGTACACAGGGGGCCGGATTGGTGCGGCCCCAGCATTTT.

This clonotype was recorded many times. V and J are TRBV11-2 and TRBJ2-1, with D hard to call. The CDR3 is made up of 13 amino acids. V was shortened by 0 bases and J by 9 bases, with 9 bases between the two germline ends. Germline V gene sequence: CDR1 SGHAT, CDR2 FQNNGV. Here the CDR3 reads CASSLDVSVEQFF. The CDR3 DNA reads TGTGCCAGCAGCTTAGATGTAAGCGTTGAGCAGTTCTTC. The complete variable domain, with remaining parts taken from reference TRBV11-2 and TRBJ2-1, reads EAGVAQSPRYKIIEKRQSVAFWCNPISGHATLYWYQQILGQGPKLLIQFQNNGVVDDSQLPKDRFSAERLKGVDSTLKIQPAKLEDSAVYLCASSLDVSVEQFFGPGTRLTVL.

This clonotype came up many times. The J gene is TRBJ1-1, the V gene TRBV20-1, with D unresolved. This CDR3 has 13 amino acids. V was trimmed by 0 bases and J by 3 bases, leaving 8 bases between them. Germline V CDR1 and CDR2: DFQATT, SNEGSKA (reference sequence). Here the CDR3 reads CSARDRRDTEAFF. DNA of the CDR3: TGCAGTGCTAGAGATCGTAGGGACACTGAAGCTTTCTTT.

The chain employs TRBV4-1 and TRBJ2-3; 9 bases match TRBD2. From germline, CDR1 is MGHRA and CDR2 YSYEKL. CDR3 length: 17 residues. The ends lost 1 base at V and 1 base at J; junction bases unmatched: 6. The CDR3 region is CASSQGARTSGTDTQYF. The CDR3 DNA follows: TGCGCCAGCAGCCAAGGAGCCAGGACTAGCGGCACAGATACGCAGTATTTT.

This clonotype showed up many times. The J gene is TRBJ2-1, the V gene TRBV3-1; TRBD2 agrees at 10 bases. The CDR3 runs 18 residues. V was pared by 0 bases and J by 0 bases, with 5 bases of the junction left unmatched. The germline gives CDR1 LGHDT, CDR2 YNNKEL (reference sequence). CDR3 DNA: TGTGCCAGCAGCCAAGATGCCAGCGGGAGGGCCTCCTACAATGAGCAGTTCTTC. It codes for CASSQDASGRASYNEQFF.

This clonotype was seen ten or more times. V usage is TRBV7-9 and J usage is TRBJ2-1, with a weak D call TRBD2 (6 bases). V was shortened by 5 bases and J by 4 bases, with 15 bases between the two germline ends. The CDR3 runs to 15 residues. Germline values: CDR1 SEHNR, CDR2 FQNEAQ (reference sequence). CDR3 sequence: CASSDRDSAYNEQFF. The CDR3 nucleotides read TGTGCCAGCAGCGACCGGGACTCGGCATACAATGAGCAGTTCTTC. The variable domain in full, completed from reference TRBV7-9 and TRBJ2-1, reads DTGVSQNPRHKITKRGQNVTFRCDPISEHNRLYWYRQTLGQGPEFLTYFQNEAQLEKSRLLSDRFSAERPKGSFSTLEIQRTEQGDSAMYLCASSDRDSAYNEQFFGPGTRLTVL.

The sample holds many counts of this clonotype. The V call is TRBV3-1, the J call TRBJ2-7, with 7 bases lining up with TRBD2. With V trimmed by 0 bases and J by 5 bases, 7 bases remained unmatched. Germline loops: CDR1 LGHDT, CDR2 YNNKEL (reference sequence). The CDR3 length is 15 residues. CDR3 amino acids: CASSQDWTRSHEQYF. CDR3 DNA sequence: TGTGCCAGCAGCCAAGATTGGACTAGGTCTCACGAGCAGTACTTC.

This clonotype was recorded at least ten times. This sequence joins TRBV5-1 and TRBJ2-2, with a possible D match to TRBD1 (5 bases). The CDR3 consists of 16 residues. The germline V gene has CDR1 SGHRS and CDR2 YFSETQ. V lost 0 bases and J lost 4, with 13 bases in between. The CDR3 reads CASSLAPGLSTGELFF. CDR3 nucleotides: TGCGCCAGCAGCTTGGCGCCAGGGTTATCCACCGGGGAGCTGTTTTTT.

The sample holds many counts of this clonotype. The J gene is TRBJ2-1, the V gene TRBV20-1; the match to TRBD1 covers 8 bases. Germline CDR1 is DFQATT and CDR2 is SNEGSKA (reference sequence). V lost 3 bases and J lost 8; bases outside the gene matches: 9. The CDR3 consists of 14 residues. Here the CDR3 reads CSASGQGSVDEQFF. The CDR3 bases are TGCAGTGCTAGCGGACAGGGTAGTGTGGATGAGCAGTTCTTC.

V usage is TRBV9 and J usage is TRBJ1-2, with unresolved D. The CDR3 extends over 15 amino acids. The germline V gene has CDR1 SGDLS and CDR2 YYNGEE. V was pared by 3 bases and J by 3 bases, with 15 bases between. The DNA of the CDR3 is TGTGCCAGCAGCGCCCAGTTCGGGGTCGACTATGGCTACACCTTC. This codes for CASSAQFGVDYGYTF.

This clonotype was observed at least ten times. This rearrangement joins TRBV4-1 to TRBJ2-7; 8 nucleotides match TRBD1. V gave up 3 bases and J gave up 0 bases; unmatched junction bases: 4. Germline V gives CDR1 MGHRA, CDR2 YSYEKL. The CDR3 covers 15 residues. The CDR3 reads CASSQRTGISYEQYF. The CDR3 DNA sequence: TGCGCCAGCAGCCAGAGGACAGGGATCTCCTACGAGCAGTACTTC.

This clonotype has a count of ten or more. The chain couples TRBV28 to TRBJ2-5; TRBD1 aligns across 9 bases. The V gene end was trimmed by 6 bases and the J gene end by 4 bases; junction bases not matched to a gene: 9. CDR1 is MDHEN, CDR2 SYDVKM, per germline. The CDR3 runs 15 residues. The CDR3 coding sequence is TGTGCCAGCAGGACAGGGGGGCTGTTACGAGAGACCCAGTACTTC. This sequence encodes CASRTGGLLRETQYF.

As regards this clonotype: Given a much more abundant clone one base away, this may be a read error. The chain uses TRBV5-1 and TRBJ2-1, with 11 bases matching TRBD1. The V and J ends lost 6 bases and 10 bases, in that order; junction bases with no gene match: 9. The CDR3 consists of 14 residues. Per germline, CDR1 SGHRS and CDR2 YFSETQ. The CDR3 loop is CASTRTGGGYEQFF. The CDR3 bases are TGCGCCAGCACTCGGACAGGGGGCGGGTACGAGCAGTTCTTC.

Details on this clonotype: This sequence is one base from a far larger clone and is likely a read error. The chain links TRBV28 to TRBJ2-3; 10 bases map to TRBD2. The last part of the DNA fits TRBJ2-5 better; the J call may be wrong. The CDR3 runs 16 residues. The germline CDR1 and CDR2 sequences are MDHEN and SYDVKM. The CDR3 protein is CASSDPSGSFVETQYF. The CDR3 DNA reads TGTGCCAGCAGTGATCCTAGCGGGAGTTTCGTAGAGACCCAGTACTTC.

To note about this clonotype: One junction end disagrees with the germline gene, perhaps due to a read error. The rearrangement joins TRBV6-4 to TRBJ2-7; the match to TRBD1 covers 9 bases. The germline V gene has CDR1 MRHNA and CDR2 SNTAGT. There are 15 residues in the CDR3. The CDR3 DNA is TGTGCCAGCAGGGACTCCGGGACAGGGATCTACGAGCAGTACTTC. Translating it yields CASRDSGTGIYEQYF.